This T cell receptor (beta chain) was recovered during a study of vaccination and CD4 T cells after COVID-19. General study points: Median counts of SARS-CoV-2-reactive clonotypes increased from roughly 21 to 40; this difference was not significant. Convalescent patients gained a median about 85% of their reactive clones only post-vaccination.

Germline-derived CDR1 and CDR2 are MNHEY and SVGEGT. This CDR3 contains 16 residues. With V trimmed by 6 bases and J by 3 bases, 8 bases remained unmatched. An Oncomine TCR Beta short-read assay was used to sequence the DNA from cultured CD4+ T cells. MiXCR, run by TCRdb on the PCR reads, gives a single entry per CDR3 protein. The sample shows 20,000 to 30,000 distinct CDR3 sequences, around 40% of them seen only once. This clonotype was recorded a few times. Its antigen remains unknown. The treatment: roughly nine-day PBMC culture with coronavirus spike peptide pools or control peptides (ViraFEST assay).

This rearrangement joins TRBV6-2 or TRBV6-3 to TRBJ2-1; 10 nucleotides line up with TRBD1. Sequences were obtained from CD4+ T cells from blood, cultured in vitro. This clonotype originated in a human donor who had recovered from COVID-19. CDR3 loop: CASRHDRGHGYNEQFF. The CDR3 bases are TGTGCCAGCAGACATGACAGGGGGCATGGCTACAATGAGCAGTTCTTC.